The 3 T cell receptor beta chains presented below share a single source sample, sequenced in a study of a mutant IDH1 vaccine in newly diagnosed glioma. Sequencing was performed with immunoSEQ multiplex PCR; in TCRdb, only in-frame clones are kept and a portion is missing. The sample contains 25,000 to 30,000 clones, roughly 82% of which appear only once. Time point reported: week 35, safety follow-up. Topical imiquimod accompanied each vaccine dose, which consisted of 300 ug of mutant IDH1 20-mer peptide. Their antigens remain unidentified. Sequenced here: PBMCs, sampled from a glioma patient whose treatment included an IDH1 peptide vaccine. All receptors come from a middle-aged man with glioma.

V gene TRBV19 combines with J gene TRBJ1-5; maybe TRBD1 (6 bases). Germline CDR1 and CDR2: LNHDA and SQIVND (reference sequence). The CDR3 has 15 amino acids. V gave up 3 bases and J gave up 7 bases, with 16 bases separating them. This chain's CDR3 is CASSMGARGVQPQHF. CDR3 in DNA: TGTGCCAGTAGTATGGGGGCCCGGGGCGTACAGCCCCAGCATTTT. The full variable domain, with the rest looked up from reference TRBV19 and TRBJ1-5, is DGGITQSPKYLFRKEGQNVTLSCEQNLNHDAMYWYRQDPGQGLRLIYYSQIVNDFQKGDIAEGYSVSREKKESFPLTVTSAQKNPTAFYLCASSMGARGVQPQHFGDGTRLSIL.

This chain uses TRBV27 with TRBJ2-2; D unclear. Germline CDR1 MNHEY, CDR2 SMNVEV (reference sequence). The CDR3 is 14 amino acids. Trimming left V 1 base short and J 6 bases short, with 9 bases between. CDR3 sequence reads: CASSLFSLAGELFF. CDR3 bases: TGTGCCAGCAGTTTATTTTCTTTGGCCGGGGAGCTGTTTTTT.

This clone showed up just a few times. CDR3 bases: TGCGCCTGTCGCGGAAGTGAGGTCACAGATACGCAGTATTTT. Translating it yields CACRGSEVTDTQYF. The rearrangement joins TRBV10-1 to TRBJ2-3; D remains unclear. Germline CDR1 is WNHNN and CDR2 is SYGVQD (reference sequence). The CDR3 totals 14 residues. The ends were cut back, 11 bases at V and 2 bases at J, with 17 bases in the middle.